One sample yielded the 26 T cell receptor beta chains listed below, sequenced in a study of CD8 T cells in ankylosing spondylitis. General observations from the study: Among TCR beta sequences, a motif of eight highly homologous variants appeared characteristic of ankylosing spondylitis blood.

No antigen has been assigned to these receptors. MiXCR, applied by TCRdb to the 5' RACE reads, yields one record per CDR3 protein. Found here are around 100,000 distinct CDR3 sequences, about 9% of them singletons; the top ten hold 30% to 35%. The sequencing input was blood, either unsorted or a sorted T cell fraction (not recorded which). These receptors came from a male donor with ankylosing spondylitis.

Ten or more counts support this clonotype. The chain couples TRBV27 to TRBJ2-7; 7 bases align to TRBD1. Germline V gene data show CDR1 as MNHEY and CDR2 as SMNVEV (reference sequence). CDR3 length equals 15 residues. V lost 2 bases to trimming and J lost 2 bases; unmatched junction nucleotides: 6. The DNA of the CDR3 is TGTGCCAGCAGTTTAGGGGCAGGGGGAACCTACGAGCAGTACTTC. Translated, it gives CASSLGAGGTYEQYF.

This clonotype was detected ten times or more. The CDR3 loop reads CASSQVGVRGHYEQYF. CDR3 nucleotide sequence: TGTGCCAGCAGCCAAGTCGGGGTCCGGGGCCACTACGAGCAGTACTTC. V usage is TRBV4-2 and J usage is TRBJ2-7; D tentatively reads TRBD1 or TRBD2 (5 bases each). Germline V lookup: CDR1 LGHNA, CDR2 YNFKEQ. Trimming removed 1 base from V and 3 bases from J, with 16 bases in between. The CDR3 runs to 16 residues.

This clonotype was detected a few times. The chain links TRBV5-1 to TRBJ2-5; 11 bases map to TRBD2. Germline assignment: CDR1 SGHRS and CDR2 YFSETQ. V shed 4 bases, J shed 1 base, and the junction held 12 bases outside the gene matches. CDR3 length equals 18 residues. The CDR3 sequence: CASSPGLAVGVAQETQYF. CDR3 sequence (DNA): TGCGCCAGCAGCCCGGGACTAGCGGTCGGAGTTGCCCAAGAGACCCAGTACTTC.

The sample holds many counts of this clonotype. The chain links TRBV12-5 to TRBJ2-7, with 12 positions matching TRBD2. Germline V gene sequence: CDR1 LGHNT, CDR2 FRNRAP. The CDR3 sequence is 19 residues long. Losses at the gene ends were 6 bases for V and 7 bases for J; bases not matched to a gene: 22. Here the CDR3 DNA reads TGTGCTAGTGGCCATGAGTTGCCCCGACTAGCGGGAGTTGGTAGTGAGCAGTACGTC. Translating gives CASGHELPRLAGVGSEQYV.

This chain joins TRBV7-9 and TRBJ1-1; D is uncertain. Germline-derived CDR1 and CDR2 are SEHNR and FQNEAQ (reference sequence). Between the trimmed V and J ends, which lost 2 bases and 4 bases, there was a span of 8 bases. The CDR3 is 13 residues long. The CDR3 DNA follows: TGTGCCAGCAGCTTAATGGGTCGCACTGAAGCTTTCTTT. This translates into CASSLMGRTEAFF.

This clonotype was counted ten times or more. The rearrangement joins TRBV7-9 to TRBJ1-1; perhaps TRBD1 as D (5 bases). The CDR3 extends over 14 amino acids. V was clipped by 7 bases and J by 4 bases, with 16 bases between them. Per the germline V gene, CDR1 is SEHNR and CDR2 is FQNEAQ (reference sequence). CDR3 amino acids: CASTPLGGTTEAFF. The CDR3, as DNA: TGTGCCAGCACCCCCTTGGGCGGGACCACTGAAGCTTTCTTT.

This clonotype was counted only a few times. The CDR3 protein is CASDPGVNTEAFF. The DNA for the CDR3 is TGTGCCAGCGACCCTGGGGTGAACACTGAAGCTTTCTTT. The V and J genes are TRBV7-9 and TRBJ1-1; no reliable D call. The ends were cut back, 8 bases at V and 0 bases at J, with 10 bases in the middle. Germline V gene lookup returns CDR1 SEHNR and CDR2 FQNEAQ (reference sequence). This CDR3 comprises 13 residues.

This clonotype has a handful of counts. The CDR3 DNA sequence: TGCGCCAGCAGTGGACAGGGTAAAACAAGTGAGCAGTTCTTC. Translation gives CASSGQGKTSEQFF. J is TRBJ2-1 and V is TRBV10-1; the match to TRBD1 covers 7 bases. The length of the CDR3 is 14 residues. CDR1 WNHNN and CDR2 SYGVQD come from the germline V gene (reference sequence). The J segment lost 9 bases and the V segment lost 4 bases, leaving 9 bases of the junction unmatched.

The V call is TRBV7-9, the J call TRBJ2-3; 7 bases are shared with TRBD2. With 5 bases clipped from V and 0 bases from J, the junction kept 8 bases outside the gene matches. This CDR3 has 16 amino acids. Germline loops: CDR1 SEHNR, CDR2 FQNEAQ (reference sequence). The CDR3, as DNA: TGTGCCAGCAGCCTCACAGCGGGGCTAAGCACAGATACGCAGTATTTT. This sequence encodes CASSLTAGLSTDTQYF. The complete variable domain, with remaining parts taken from reference TRBV7-9 and TRBJ2-3, reads DTGVSQNPRHKITKRGQNVTFRCDPISEHNRLYWYRQTLGQGPEFLTYFQNEAQLEKSRLLSDRFSAERPKGSFSTLEIQRTEQGDSAMYLCASSLTAGLSTDTQYFGPGTRLTVL.

V usage is TRBV19 and J usage is TRBJ2-1; no definite D call. The CDR3 has 12 residues. Deletions cut 1 base from V and 7 bases from J, with 5 bases between. Germline loops: CDR1 LNHDA, CDR2 SQIVND (reference sequence). The CDR3: CASSIGGNEQFF. In DNA form, the CDR3 reads TGTGCCAGTAGTATAGGTGGGAATGAGCAGTTCTTC. Supplemented by reference TRBV19 and TRBJ2-1, the full variable domain reads DGGITQSPKYLFRKEGQNVTLSCEQNLNHDAMYWYRQDPGQGLRLIYYSQIVNDFQKGDIAEGYSVSREKKESFPLTVTSAQKNPTAFYLCASSIGGNEQFFGPGTRLTVL.

This clonotype was counted many times. This chain uses TRBV4-1 with TRBJ2-5; 12 nucleotides agree with TRBD2. Germline V gives CDR1 MGHRA, CDR2 YSYEKL. V lost 1 base and J lost 4; bases outside the gene matches: 7. This CDR3 contains 17 residues. In nucleotides, the CDR3 is TGCGCCAGCAGCCAAGCGACTAGCGGGAGAGGTTTAGAGACCCAGTACTTC. Its protein is CASSQATSGRGLETQYF.

Turning to this clonotype: This may be a read error: a much more frequent sequence differs by one nucleotide. The chain recombines TRBV7-2 with TRBJ1-6, with a possible D match to TRBD1 (5 bases). The CDR3 consists of 13 residues. Germline-derived CDR1 and CDR2 are SGHTA and FQGNSA. In DNA, the CDR3 is TGTGCCAGCGGCTTAGCGGGGGGTTCACCCCTCCACTTT. It codes for CASGLAGGSPLHF.

The chain joins TRBV6-5 to TRBJ2-1; TRBD2 might be the D (5 bases). The CDR3 length is 13 residues. V lost 2 bases to trimming and J lost 9 bases, with 11 bases between them. From germline, CDR1 is MNHEY and CDR2 SVGAGI. CDR3 sequence: CASSYPTAGEQFF. In DNA form, the CDR3 reads TGTGCCAGCAGTTACCCGACCGCGGGTGAGCAGTTCTTC.

This clonotype showed up just a few times. The chain carries TRBV5-1 and TRBJ2-7; 8 nucleotides match TRBD1. This CDR3 is 13 amino acids long. V trimming: 5 bases; J trimming: 2 bases; junction bases outside the gene matches: 3. CDR1 SGHRS and CDR2 YFSETQ come from the germline V gene. This chain's CDR3 is CASRWDRPYEQYV. The DNA for the CDR3 is TGCGCCAGCAGATGGGACAGGCCCTACGAGCAGTACGTC.

There are many counts of this clonotype. The chain links TRBV7-8 to TRBJ2-1, with 7 bases that match TRBD1. The CDR3 totals 17 residues. V gave up 6 bases and J gave up 0 bases; unmatched junction bases: 11. Germline values: CDR1 SGHVS, CDR2 FQNEAQ. CDR3 sequence: CASRRGQGPHSYNEQFF. In nucleotides, the CDR3 is TGTGCCAGCAGGAGGGGGCAGGGGCCTCACTCCTACAATGAGCAGTTCTTC.

This clonotype was counted a few times. This chain links TRBV20-1 with TRBJ2-1, with D possibly called TRBD1 or TRBD2 (5 bases each). V was shortened by 3 bases and J by 4 bases, with 19 bases between the two germline ends. The germline V gene encodes CDR1 DFQATT and CDR2 SNEGSKA (reference sequence). This CDR3 has 16 amino acids. The CDR3 DNA follows: TGCAGTGCTAGTGAGAAACGGGACCTATGGTACAATGAGCAGTTCTTC. The encoded protein is CSASEKRDLWYNEQFF.

This chain uses TRBV7-9 with TRBJ1-2, with 7 bases aligning to TRBD1. Germline CDR1 SEHNR, CDR2 FQNEAQ (reference sequence). The CDR3 consists of 13 residues. Trimming removed 5 bases from V and 3 bases from J; junction bases left unmatched: 3. In DNA, the CDR3 is TGTGCCAGCAGCCCCGGGACAGACTATGGCTACACCTTC. As protein: CASSPGTDYGYTF.

This clonotype came up many times. The chain recombines TRBV24-1 with TRBJ1-5; 7 nucleotides align to TRBD1. Germline values: CDR1 KGHDR, CDR2 SFDVKD. The CDR3 has 16 residues. V gave up 2 bases and J gave up 4 bases; unmatched junction bases: 7. The CDR3 protein is CATSDYLGQDNQPQHF. CDR3 DNA: TGTGCCACCAGTGATTACCTCGGACAGGATAATCAGCCCCAGCATTTT.

This clonotype came up many times. V gene TRBV5-1 combines with J gene TRBJ2-1, with 7 bases identical to TRBD1. Germline V gives CDR1 SGHRS, CDR2 YFSETQ. The V and J ends lost 4 bases and 4 bases, in that order; junction bases with no gene match: 5. The CDR3 sequence is 14 residues long. The CDR3 is CASSALGQYNEQFF. The CDR3 bases are TGCGCCAGCAGCGCCCTGGGACAGTACAATGAGCAGTTCTTC.

This clonotype was detected many times. The gene calls are TRBV11-2 and TRBJ2-1; D gene uncertain. The CDR3 totals 12 residues. V lost 5 bases, J lost 8 bases, and 10 bases lay in between. The germline V gene has CDR1 SGHAT and CDR2 FQNNGV. Here the CDR3 reads CASSHPIYEQFF. The DNA for the CDR3 is TGTGCCAGCAGCCACCCAATTTATGAGCAGTTCTTC.

The sample holds many counts of this clonotype. The rearrangement uses TRBV5-6 and TRBJ2-7; TRBD1 is a possible D gene (5 bases). From germline, CDR1 is SGHDT and CDR2 YYEEEE. Between the trimmed V and J ends, which lost 0 bases and 1 base, there was a span of 8 bases. This CDR3 comprises 14 residues. The CDR3 spells CASSLGQSSYEQYV. The CDR3, as DNA: TGTGCCAGCAGCTTGGGACAGTCGTCCTACGAGCAGTACGTC.

The chain uses TRBV10-3 and TRBJ1-5; 9 nucleotides line up with TRBD1. V lost 8 bases, J lost 1 base, and 6 bases stayed unmatched. Germline CDR1 ENHRY, CDR2 SYGVKD. This CDR3 has 15 residues. CDR3 loop: CAISEDRGSNQPQHF. The CDR3 bases are TGTGCCATCTCGGAGGACAGGGGAAGCAATCAGCCCCAGCATTTT.

This clonotype was counted many times. This chain uses TRBV6-2 or TRBV6-3 with TRBJ2-7; TRBD2 aligns across 8 bases. The CDR3 length is 14 residues. Germline lookup yields CDR1 MNHEY and CDR2 SVGEGT. Trimming at V came to 2 bases and at J to 5 bases, leaving 5 bases not matched to a gene. DNA of the CDR3: TGTGCCAGCAGTTACACCGGGACTAGAAACGAGCAGTACTTC. This gives the protein CASSYTGTRNEQYF.

As concerns this clonotype: Since no conserved phenylalanine or tryptophan closes the CDR3, a read error is the likely cause. The rearrangement uses TRBV5-1 and TRBJ2-3; maybe TRBD1 (5 bases). V gave up 4 bases and J gave up 2 bases, with 14 bases separating them. Per the germline V gene, CDR1 is SGHRS and CDR2 is YFSETQ. The CDR3 sequence is 15 residues long. CDR3 coding DNA: TGCGCCAGCAGCCCAGGGTGGGCATACACAGATACGCAGTATATT. Translation gives CASSPGWAYTDTQYI.

The CDR3 loop reads CASSEVSGAYNEQFF. CDR3 sequence (DNA): TGTGCCAGCAGTGAAGTTAGCGGGGCTTACAATGAGCAGTTCTTC. The chain joins TRBV2 to TRBJ2-1, with 8 bases lining up with TRBD2. The V gene's germline CDR1 is SNHLY and CDR2 FYNNEI. V dropped 1 base and J dropped 4; count of bases not matched to a gene: 3. The CDR3 covers 15 residues.

The gene calls are TRBV24-1 and TRBJ2-1; 10 bases are a match to TRBD2. The CDR3 runs to 15 residues. Per the germline V gene, CDR1 is KGHDR and CDR2 is SFDVKD. Trimming took 1 base from V and 9 from J; bases not matched to a gene: 5. The CDR3 nucleotides are TGTGCCACCAGTGATTTAGCGGGAGGGGTTAGTGAGCAGTTCTTC. Translated, it gives CATSDLAGGVSEQFF.